These T cell receptor beta chains were read from a single sample in a study of blood T cell repertoires in COVID-19. TCRdb's table, derived via immunoSEQ multiplex PCR, lists solely in-frame clones and lacks some. The repertoire holds under 90,000 clones, with roughly 91% as singletons. The sequencing input was peripheral blood. Receptors originate from a man aged 35 to 55 with COVID-19, enrolled during active disease. CDR3s leave out the opening cysteine and the closing phenylalanine or tryptophan. Fields, in order: V gene, D gene, CDR3 protein. D genes are given only for firm matches.

TRBV24-1	.	ATGGRGIRNEQY
TRBV19	TRBD1	ASGSGGPSSGANVLT
TRBV5-1	.	ASSLRGQSNTGELF
TRBV12-3/TRBV12-4	TRBD1	ASSLGQSTEAF
TRBV10-1	TRBD1	ASSDHGTVNSYEQY
TRBV5-1	.	ASSLAGGYTEAF
TRBV27	.	ASSFDRTLNTEAF
TRBV5-1	.	ASSLGQPNTGELF
TRBV10-2	TRBD2	ASSEDSGGPQETQY
TRBV5-6	.	ASSLSLVEQY
TRBV9	.	ASSHPPDYGYT
TRBV12-5	.	ASGLAQGKQY
TRBV6-1	TRBD1	ASSEYRGPGANVLT
TRBV5-1	.	ASSSPGTSSGYT
TRBV29-1	TRBD1	SVATGGSNYGYT
TRBV7-2	.	ASSVYYEQY
TRBV21-1	.	ATRGNTIY
TRBV5-1	TRBD1	ASSSNTGAGRGSYNSPLH
TRBV28	TRBD2	ASRTSGGVETQY
TRBV21-1	.	ASSITSGGCNEQF
TRBV5-4	TRBD2	ASSLRAGGPTDTQY